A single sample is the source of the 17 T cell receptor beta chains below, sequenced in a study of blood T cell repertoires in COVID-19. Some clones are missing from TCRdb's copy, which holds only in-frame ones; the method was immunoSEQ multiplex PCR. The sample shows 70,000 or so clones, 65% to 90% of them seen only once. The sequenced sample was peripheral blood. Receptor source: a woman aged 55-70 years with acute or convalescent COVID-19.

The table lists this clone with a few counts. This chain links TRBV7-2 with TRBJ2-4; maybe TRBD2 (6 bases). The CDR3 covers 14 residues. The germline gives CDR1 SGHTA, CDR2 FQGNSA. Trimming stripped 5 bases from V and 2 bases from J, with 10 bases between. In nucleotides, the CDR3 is TGTGCCAGCAGCCCCGGGGGATCCAAAAACATTCAGTACTTC. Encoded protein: CASSPGGSKNIQYF.

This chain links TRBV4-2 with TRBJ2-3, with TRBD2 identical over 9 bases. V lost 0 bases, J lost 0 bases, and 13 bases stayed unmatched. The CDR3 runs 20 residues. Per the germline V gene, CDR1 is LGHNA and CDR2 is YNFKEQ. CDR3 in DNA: TGTGCCAGCAGCCAAGAGACTAGCGGCCCCAGGGTTATTAGCACAGATACGCAGTATTTT. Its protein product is CASSQETSGPRVISTDTQYF.

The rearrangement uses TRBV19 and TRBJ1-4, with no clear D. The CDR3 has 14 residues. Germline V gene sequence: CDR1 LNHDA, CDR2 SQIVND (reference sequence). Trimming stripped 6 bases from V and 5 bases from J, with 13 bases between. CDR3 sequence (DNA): TGTGCCAGTAGCCTGGGCAGGAAGAATGAAAAACTGTTTTTT. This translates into CASSLGRKNEKLFF. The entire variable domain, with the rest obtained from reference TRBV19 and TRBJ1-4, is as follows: DGGITQSPKYLFRKEGQNVTLSCEQNLNHDAMYWYRQDPGQGLRLIYYSQIVNDFQKGDIAEGYSVSREKKESFPLTVTSAQKNPTAFYLCASSLGRKNEKLFFGSGTQLSVL.

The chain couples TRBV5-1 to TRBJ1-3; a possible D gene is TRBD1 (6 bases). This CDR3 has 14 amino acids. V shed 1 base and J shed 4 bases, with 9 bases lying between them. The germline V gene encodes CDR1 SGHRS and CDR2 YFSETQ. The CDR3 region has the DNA TGCGCCAGCAGCTTGACAGGGCCCGGAAACACCATATATTTT. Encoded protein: CASSLTGPGNTIYF.

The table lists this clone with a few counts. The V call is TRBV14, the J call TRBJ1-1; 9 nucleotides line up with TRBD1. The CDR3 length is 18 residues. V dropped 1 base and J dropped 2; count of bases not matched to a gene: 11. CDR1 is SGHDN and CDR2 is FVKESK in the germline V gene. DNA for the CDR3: TGTGCCAGCAGCCAAGGCCCCTTACAGGGGGCATTTAACACTGAAGCTTTCTTT. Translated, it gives CASSQGPLQGAFNTEAFF. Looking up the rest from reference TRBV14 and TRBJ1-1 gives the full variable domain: EAGVTQFPSHSVIEKGQTVTLRCDPISGHDNLYWYRRVMGKEIKFLLHFVKESKQDESGMPNNRFLAERTGGTYSTLKVQPAELEDSGVYFCASSQGPLQGAFNTEAFFGQGTRLTVV.

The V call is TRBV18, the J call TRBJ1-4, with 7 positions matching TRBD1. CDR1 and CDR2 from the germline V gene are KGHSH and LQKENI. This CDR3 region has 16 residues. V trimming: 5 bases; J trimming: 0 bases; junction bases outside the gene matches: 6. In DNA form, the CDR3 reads TGTGCCAGCTCATTGGGACAGAGATCAACTAATGAAAAACTGTTTTTT. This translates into CASSLGQRSTNEKLFF.

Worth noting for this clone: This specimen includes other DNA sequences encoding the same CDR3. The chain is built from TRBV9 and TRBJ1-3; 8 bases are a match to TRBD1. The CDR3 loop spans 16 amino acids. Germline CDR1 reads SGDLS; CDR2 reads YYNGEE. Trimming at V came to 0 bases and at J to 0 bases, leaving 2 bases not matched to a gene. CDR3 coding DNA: TGTGCCAGCAGCGTAGGGGACAGGAGCTCTGGAAACACCATATATTTT. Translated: CASSVGDRSSGNTIYF.

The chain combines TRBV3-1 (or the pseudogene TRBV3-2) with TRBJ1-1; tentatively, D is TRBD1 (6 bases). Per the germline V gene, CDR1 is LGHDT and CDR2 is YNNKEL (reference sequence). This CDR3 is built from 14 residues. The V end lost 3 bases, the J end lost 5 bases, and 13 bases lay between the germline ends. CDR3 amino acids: CASSQEQGRTEAFF. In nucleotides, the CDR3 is TGTGCCAGCAGCCAGGAACAGGGTCGGACTGAAGCTTTCTTT.

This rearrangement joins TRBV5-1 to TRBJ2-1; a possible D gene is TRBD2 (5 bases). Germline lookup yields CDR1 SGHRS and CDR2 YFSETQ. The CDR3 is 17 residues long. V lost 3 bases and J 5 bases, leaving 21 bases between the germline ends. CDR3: CASSSLLASLTHNEQFF. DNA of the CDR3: TGCGCCAGCAGCTCTCTTCTAGCAAGCTTAACCCACAATGAGCAGTTCTTC. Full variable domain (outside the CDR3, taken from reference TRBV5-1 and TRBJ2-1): KAGVTQTPRYLIKTRGQQVTLSCSPISGHRSVSWYQQTPGQGLQFLFEYFSETQRNKGNFPGRFSGRQFSNSRSEMNVSTLELGDSALYLCASSSLLASLTHNEQFFGPGTRLTVL.

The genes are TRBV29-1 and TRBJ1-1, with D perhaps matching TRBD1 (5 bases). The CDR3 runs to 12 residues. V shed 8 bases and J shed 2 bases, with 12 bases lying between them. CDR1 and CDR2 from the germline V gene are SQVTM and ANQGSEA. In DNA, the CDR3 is TGCAGCCCTTACAGGCCCAACACTGAAGCTTTCTTT. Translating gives CSPYRPNTEAFF. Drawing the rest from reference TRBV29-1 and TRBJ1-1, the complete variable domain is SAVISQKPSRDICQRGTSLTIQCQVDSQVTMMFWYRQQPGQSLTLIATANQGSEATYESGFVIDKFPISRPNLTFSTLTVSNMSPEDSSIYLCSPYRPNTEAFFGQGTRLTVV.

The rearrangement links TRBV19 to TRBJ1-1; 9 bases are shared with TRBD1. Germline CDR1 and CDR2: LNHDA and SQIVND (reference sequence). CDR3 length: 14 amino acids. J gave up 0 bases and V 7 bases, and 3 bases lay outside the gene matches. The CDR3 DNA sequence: TGTGCCAGTACCGACAGGGGGTTGAACACTGAAGCTTTCTTT. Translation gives CASTDRGLNTEAFF.

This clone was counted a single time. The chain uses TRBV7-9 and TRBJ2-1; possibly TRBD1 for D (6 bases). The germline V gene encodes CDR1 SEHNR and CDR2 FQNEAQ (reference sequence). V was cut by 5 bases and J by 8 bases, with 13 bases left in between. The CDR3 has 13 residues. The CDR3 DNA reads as TGTGCCAGCAGCCAGGGGATCCGGGATGAGCAGTTCTTC. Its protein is CASSQGIRDEQFF.

CDR3: CATSASDRDHGYTF. CDR3 DNA sequence: TGTGCCACCAGTGCCTCGGACAGGGACCATGGCTACACCTTC. The V gene is TRBV24-1, the J gene TRBJ1-2; the match to TRBD1 covers 8 bases. The V gene end was trimmed by 5 bases and the J gene end by 6 bases; junction bases not matched to a gene: 7. Germline V CDR1 and CDR2: KGHDR, SFDVKD. The length of the CDR3 is 14 residues.

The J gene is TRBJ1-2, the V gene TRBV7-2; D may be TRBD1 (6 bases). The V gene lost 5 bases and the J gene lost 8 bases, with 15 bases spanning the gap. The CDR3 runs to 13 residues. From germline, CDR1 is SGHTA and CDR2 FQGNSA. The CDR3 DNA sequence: TGTGCCAGCAGCAAACAACAGGGTTGGGGCTACACCTTC. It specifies CASSKQQGWGYTF.

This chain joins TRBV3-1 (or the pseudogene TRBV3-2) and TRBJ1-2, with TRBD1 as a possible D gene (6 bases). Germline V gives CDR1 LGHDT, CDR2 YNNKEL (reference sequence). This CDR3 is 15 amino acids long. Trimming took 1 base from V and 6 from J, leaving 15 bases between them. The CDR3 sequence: CASSQVEQGHHGYTF. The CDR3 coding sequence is TGTGCCAGCAGCCAAGTGGAGCAGGGGCACCATGGCTACACCTTC.

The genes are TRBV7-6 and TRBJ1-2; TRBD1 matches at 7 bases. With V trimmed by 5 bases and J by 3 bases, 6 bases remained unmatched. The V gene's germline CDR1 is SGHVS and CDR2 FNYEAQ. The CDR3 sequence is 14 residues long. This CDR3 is CASSPGQADYGYTF. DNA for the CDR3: TGTGCCAGCAGCCCAGGACAGGCCGACTATGGCTACACCTTC.

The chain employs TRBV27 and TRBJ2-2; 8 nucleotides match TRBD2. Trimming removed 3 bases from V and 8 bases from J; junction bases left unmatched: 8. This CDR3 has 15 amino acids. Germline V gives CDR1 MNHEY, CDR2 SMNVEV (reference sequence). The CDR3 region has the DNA TGTGCCAGCAGTTTCTCGGGGGGGATCAGAGGGGAGCTGTTTTTT. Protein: CASSFSGGIRGELFF.